The 9 T cell receptor beta chains presented below share a single source sample, sequenced in a study of blood T cell repertoires in COVID-19. The repertoire was sequenced with immunoSEQ multiplex PCR; TCRdb's copy has only in-frame clones and lacks some. Here the sample spans approximately 270,000 clones, 75% to 90% being singletons. The sequencing input was peripheral blood. Source of these receptors: a man aged 25 to 45 with acute or convalescent COVID-19.

In the case of this clone: Other DNA variants within this sample encode the same CDR3. The genes are TRBV18 and TRBJ1-6, with 8 bases identical to TRBD1. CDR1 and CDR2 (germline): KGHSH, LQKENI. The CDR3 is 15 residues long. The junction had 6 bases not matched to a gene; V was cut back by 5 bases and J by 6 bases. CDR3 sequence reads: CASSTGQGSNSPLHF. The CDR3 DNA sequence: TGTGCCAGCTCAACAGGACAGGGCAGTAATTCACCCCTCCACTTT. Supplemented by reference TRBV18 and TRBJ1-6, the full variable domain reads NAGVMQNPRHLVRRRGQEARLRCSPMKGHSHVYWYRQLPEEGLKFMVYLQKENIIDESGMPKERFSAEFPKEGPSILRIQQVVRGDSAAYFCASSTGQGSNSPLHFGNGTRLTVT.

The gene calls are TRBV19 and TRBJ1-1, with a weak D call TRBD1 (5 bases). The CDR3 loop spans 14 amino acids. Trimming cost V 9 bases and J 3 bases, with 17 bases left between them. Looked up from germline, CDR1 is LNHDA and CDR2 is SQIVND (reference sequence). CDR3 sequence reads: CASIMGGGDTEAFF. The CDR3 DNA reads TGTGCCAGCATTATGGGCGGGGGGGACACTGAAGCTTTCTTT.

The chain uses TRBV29-1 and TRBJ1-3; D perhaps matches TRBD1 (5 bases). Germline values: CDR1 SQVTM, CDR2 ANQGSEA. The CDR3 runs 13 residues. V gave up 2 bases and J gave up 6 bases, with 11 bases separating them. CDR3 DNA: TGCAGCGTTGAACTCCCAGGGCCAAACACCATATATTTT. Protein sequence: CSVELPGPNTIYF.

The chain uses TRBV28 and TRBJ1-2; possible D gene TRBD1, 5 bases. V shed 5 bases and J shed 8 bases, with 18 bases lying between them. This CDR3 region has 14 residues. Germline V gives CDR1 MDHEN, CDR2 SYDVKM. The CDR3: CASSENREGKGYTF. The CDR3, as DNA: TGTGCCAGCAGTGAAAACCGGGAGGGGAAGGGCTACACCTTC.

The chain carries TRBV12-3 or TRBV12-4 and TRBJ1-1; TRBD1 matches at 7 bases. This CDR3 is 13 amino acids long. Trimming removed 6 bases from V and 1 base from J; junction bases left unmatched: 2. The CDR3 nucleotides are TGTGCCAGCAGACGGACAGGGAACACTGAAGCTTTCTTT. As protein: CASRRTGNTEAFF.

This clone was detected once. This chain uses TRBV2 with TRBJ1-6; 10 bases match TRBD1. Germline CDR1 is SNHLY and CDR2 is FYNNEI. The J segment lost 8 bases and the V segment lost 7 bases, leaving 2 bases of the junction unmatched. CDR3 length: 13 amino acids. The DNA of the CDR3 is TGTGCCAGCATAGGGACAGGGGATTCACCCCTCCACTTT. Encoded protein: CASIGTGDSPLHF.

The V gene is TRBV3-1 (or the pseudogene TRBV3-2), the J gene TRBJ1-2; 10 nucleotides line up with TRBD1. The germline V gene has CDR1 LGHDT and CDR2 YNNKEL (reference sequence). Trimming cost V 1 base and J 7 bases; bases outside gene matches: 3. The CDR3 runs to 14 residues. In DNA form, the CDR3 reads TGTGCCAGCAGCCAAGGACAGGGGGCTTCTGGCTACACCTTC. Protein sequence: CASSQGQGASGYTF.

The chain combines TRBV4-1 with TRBJ2-7; maybe TRBD1 (5 bases). CDR3 length: 15 amino acids. V lost 2 bases and J 3 bases, leaving 14 bases between the germline ends. Germline-derived CDR1 and CDR2 are MGHRA and YSYEKL. DNA for the CDR3: TGCGCCAGCAGCCAAACGAGACAGAGCTTCTACGAGCAGTACTTC. Translated: CASSQTRQSFYEQYF.

This chain uses TRBV10-3 with TRBJ1-1; TRBD1 might be the D (5 bases). Trimming took 3 bases from V and 7 from J, leaving 6 bases between them. The CDR3 spans 11 residues. Germline-derived CDR1 and CDR2 are ENHRY and SYGVKD. CDR3 in DNA: TGTGCCATCAGTGACAGGGATGAAGCTTTCTTT. Translating it yields CAISDRDEAFF.